A selection of T cell receptor beta chains follows, all from one sample in a study of blood T cell repertoires in COVID-19. Here immunoSEQ multiplex PCR was the method, and the copy in TCRdb shows in-frame clones only, minus some. The sample consists of roughly 180,000 clones, roughly 84% of them appearing once. Sequenced material: PBMCs or T cells enriched from blood (not recorded which). All receptors come from a man aged 60 to 69 who had recovered from COVID-19. Both conserved end residues are part of each CDR3. D genes are given only for firm matches. A clone size is listed for some rows: how often the clone was seen (once, few, many), or a class if it is expanded.

J gene: TRBJ1-5
clone size: NA
V gene: TRBV19
D gene: TRBD1
CDR3 protein: CASSIVEQGAQPQHF
CDR3 DNA: TGTGCCAGTAGTATAGTAGAACAGGGGGCGCAGCCCCAGCATTTT

J gene: TRBJ2-2
clone size: few
V gene: TRBV20-1
D gene: NA
CDR3 protein: CSASPRQGGVTGELFF
CDR3 DNA: TGCAGTGCTAGTCCCAGACAGGGAGGTGTCACCGGGGAGCTGTTTTTT

J gene: TRBJ2-2
clone size: NA
V gene: TRBV6-5
D gene: NA
CDR3 protein: CASSTRQVAAGELFF
CDR3 DNA: TGTGCCAGCAGTACCCGACAGGTGGCGGCCGGGGAGCTGTTTTTT

J gene: TRBJ2-7
clone size: NA
V gene: TRBV28
D gene: NA
CDR3 protein: CASSPGREQYF
CDR3 DNA: TGTGCCAGCAGTCCAGGGCGGGAGCAGTACTTC

J gene: TRBJ2-1
clone size: once
V gene: TRBV7-8
D gene: NA
CDR3 protein: CASSSPTGSGKHNEQFF
CDR3 DNA: TGTGCCAGCAGCTCGCCCACGGGTAGCGGAAAACACAATGAGCAGTTCTTC

J gene: TRBJ1-2
clone size: NA
V gene: TRBV29-1
D gene: NA
CDR3 protein: CSVETGFGYTF
CDR3 DNA: TGCAGCGTTGAAACAGGGTTTGGCTACACCTTC

J gene: TRBJ2-1
clone size: NA
V gene: TRBV7-6
D gene: TRBD1
CDR3 protein: CASSLVRGQGINEQFF
CDR3 DNA: TGTGCCAGCAGCTTAGTTCGTGGACAGGGAATTAATGAGCAGTTCTTC

J gene: TRBJ1-1
clone size: once
V gene: TRBV3-1/TRBV3-2
D gene: TRBD1
CDR3 protein: CASSWGSGTGGEAFF
CDR3 DNA: TGTGCCAGCAGCTGGGGTTCCGGGACAGGGGGTGAAGCTTTCTTT

J gene: TRBJ1-2
clone size: NA
V gene: TRBV12-3/TRBV12-4
D gene: NA
CDR3 protein: CASSTHRERGYTF
CDR3 DNA: TGTGCCAGCAGCACCCACAGGGAACGCGGCTACACCTTC

J gene: TRBJ1-3
clone size: NA
V gene: TRBV27
D gene: TRBD1
CDR3 protein: CASSPTRTGSTGNTIYF
CDR3 DNA: TGTGCCAGCAGTCCGACTAGGACAGGGTCGACTGGAAACACCATATATTTT

J gene: TRBJ1-5
clone size: NA
V gene: TRBV3-1/TRBV3-2
D gene: NA
CDR3 protein: CASSQGGGIRQPQHF
CDR3 DNA: TGTGCCAGCAGCCAAGGTGGAGGGATACGGCAGCCCCAGCATTTT